The T cell receptor beta chain described here comes from a study of blood T cell repertoires in COVID-19. TCRdb's table, derived via immunoSEQ multiplex PCR, lists solely in-frame clones and lacks some. This sample has fewer than 300,000 clones, with 86% found just once. The source material was peripheral blood. The TCR was taken from a woman under 40 with COVID-19, enrolled during active disease.

The CDR3 DNA reads as TGTGCCAGCAGTTTCCGGACTAGCGGAAGTTACGAGCAGTACTTC. Translating it yields CASSFRTSGSYEQYF. This chain joins TRBV13 and TRBJ2-7; 10 bases align to TRBD2. Losses at the gene ends were 6 bases for V and 4 bases for J; bases not matched to a gene: 9. Germline lookup yields CDR1 PRHDT and CDR2 FYEKMQ (reference sequence). The CDR3 has 15 amino acids.